Shown below are 14 T cell receptor beta chains from a single sample sequenced in a study of T cell responses to AZD1222 COVID-19 vaccine. Sequenced by immunoSEQ multiplex PCR; TCRdb stores in-frame clones only, minus some. The sample has approximately 100,000 clones; approximately 90% are singletons. The sample consisted of peripheral blood, taken on day 0 of AZD1222 vaccination. The receptors originated from an adult in good health.

The sample holds one count of this clone. The V call is TRBV6-1, the J call TRBJ2-7; a weak D match, TRBD1 (6 bases). CDR1 is MNHNS, CDR2 SASEGT, per germline. This CDR3 has 16 residues. V dropped 3 bases and J dropped 1 base, with 16 bases sitting between them. CDR3 DNA sequence: TGTGCCAGCAGTGAGTGGCAGGGGAGAGGGTCCTACGAGCAGTACTTC. Protein sequence: CASSEWQGRGSYEQYF.

The rearrangement links TRBV18 to TRBJ2-3, with D maybe TRBD1 (5 bases). V lost 2 bases, J lost 4 bases, and 13 bases lay in between. CDR1 and CDR2 from the germline V gene are KGHSH and LQKENI. CDR3 length: 15 amino acids. In nucleotides, the CDR3 is TGTGCCAGCTCACCAGACAGCGTTTGGGCAGATACGCAGTATTTT. Protein sequence: CASSPDSVWADTQYF.

The chain joins TRBV7-6 to TRBJ2-7; D unclear. Germline-derived CDR1 and CDR2 are SGHVS and FNYEAQ. The V and J ends lost 5 bases and 2 bases respectively, with 22 bases between them. The CDR3 extends over 17 amino acids. The chain's CDR3 is CASSPPRNLTRPYEQYF. The DNA of the CDR3 is TGTGCCAGCAGCCCACCGAGAAACCTGACAAGACCCTACGAGCAGTACTTC.

V usage is TRBV13 and J usage is TRBJ1-4; possibly TRBD1 for D (5 bases). In germline, CDR1 is PRHDT, CDR2 FYEKMQ (reference sequence). The CDR3 extends over 13 amino acids. The V end was cut by 6 bases, the J end by 8 bases, with 13 bases between. CDR3 sequence reads: CASRSGVGEKLFF. In DNA form, the CDR3 reads TGTGCCAGCAGATCGGGGGTTGGAGAAAAACTGTTTTTT.

The J gene is TRBJ2-7, the V gene TRBV7-8; D remains unclear. The germline gives CDR1 SGHVS, CDR2 FQNEAQ. The CDR3 is 14 amino acids. V shed 5 bases and J shed 0 bases, with 11 bases lying between them. CDR3 loop: CASSPTVSSYEQYF. As DNA, the CDR3 is TGTGCCAGCAGCCCTACAGTGAGCTCCTACGAGCAGTACTTC.

V gene TRBV7-8 combines with J gene TRBJ2-5; the D gene is possibly TRBD2 (6 bases). Between the trimmed V and J ends, which lost 3 bases and 2 bases, there was a span of 13 bases. Germline CDR1 reads SGHVS; CDR2 reads FQNEAQ. CDR3 size: 15 residues. As DNA, the CDR3 is TGTGCCAGCAGCTTGCGCAGGGACTTGCAAGAGACCCAGTACTTC. Encoded protein: CASSLRRDLQETQYF.

The chain recombines TRBV19 with TRBJ1-1; the D gene is possibly TRBD1 (5 bases). Germline-derived CDR1 and CDR2 are LNHDA and SQIVND (reference sequence). The germline V and J ends were trimmed by 5 bases and 3 bases, with 16 bases remaining between them. The CDR3 has 15 amino acids. The CDR3 DNA is TGTGCCAGTAGTTCGGGACCCGGGATGGACACTGAAGCTTTCTTT. Amino acid sequence: CASSSGPGMDTEAFF.

The rearrangement joins TRBV3-1 (or the pseudogene TRBV3-2) to TRBJ1-2; tentatively, D is TRBD1 (5 bases). This CDR3 is 17 amino acids long. CDR1 and CDR2 from the germline V gene are LGHDT and YNNKEL (reference sequence). V shed 1 base and J shed 2 bases, with 17 bases lying between them. The CDR3 sequence: CASSQARGGQTNYGYTF. DNA for the CDR3: TGTGCCAGCAGCCAAGCCCGGGGCGGGCAGACCAACTATGGCTACACCTTC.

The gene calls are TRBV6-5 and TRBJ1-5, with D perhaps matching TRBD1 (5 bases). CDR3 length: 13 amino acids. V dropped 7 bases and J dropped 4 bases, with 11 bases sitting between them. Per germline, CDR1 MNHEY and CDR2 SVGAGI. CDR3 region: CASTQGTNQPQHF. As DNA, the CDR3 is TGTGCCAGCACGCAGGGTACGAATCAGCCCCAGCATTTT.

The chain carries TRBV3-1 (or the pseudogene TRBV3-2) and TRBJ2-7; TRBD2 matches 12 bases. Germline lookup yields CDR1 LGHDT and CDR2 YNNKEL (reference sequence). This CDR3 region has 14 residues. V dropped 2 bases and J dropped 6; count of bases not matched to a gene: 2. CDR3 amino acids: CASSQLAGGSEQYF. The CDR3 DNA sequence: TGTGCCAGCAGCCAACTAGCGGGGGGGAGCGAGCAGTACTTC.

This clone has more than one count but fewer than ten. The V call is TRBV5-1, the J call TRBJ1-1; weak D call: TRBD1 (6 bases). Germline V CDR1 and CDR2: SGHRS, YFSETQ. Trimming cost V 4 bases and J 1 base, with 14 bases left between them. CDR3 length: 15 amino acids. CDR3 in DNA: TGCGCCAGCAGCCTCACAGGGACGGGGAACACTGAAGCTTTCTTT. It specifies CASSLTGTGNTEAFF. Combining the CDR3 with reference TRBV5-1 and TRBJ1-1 gives the whole variable domain KAGVTQTPRYLIKTRGQQVTLSCSPISGHRSVSWYQQTPGQGLQFLFEYFSETQRNKGNFPGRFSGRQFSNSRSEMNVSTLELGDSALYLCASSLTGTGNTEAFFGQGTRLTVV.

This rearrangement joins TRBV30 to TRBJ2-7; 9 bases map to TRBD1. Germline V gene sequence: CDR1 GTSNPN, CDR2 SVGIG (reference sequence). CDR3 length: 15 amino acids. After removal of 1 base from V and 3 bases from J, the junction contained 7 bases not matched to a gene. This CDR3 reads CAWSARDRAVYEQYF. In DNA form, the CDR3 reads TGTGCCTGGAGTGCGCGGGACAGGGCCGTCTACGAGCAGTACTTC.

The count of this clone is one. The chain links TRBV7-2 to TRBJ2-5; D perhaps matches TRBD2 (7 bases). Germline V gives CDR1 SGHTA, CDR2 FQGNSA. This CDR3 has 16 amino acids. Trimming cost V 5 bases and J 5 bases, with 21 bases left between them. This CDR3 reads CASSPRGRGGLETQYF. The CDR3 nucleotides are TGTGCCAGCAGCCCCCGTGGGAGGGGGGGCCTCGAGACCCAGTACTTC.

J is TRBJ1-2 and V is TRBV29-1; D is possibly TRBD1 (5 bases). The CDR3 extends over 11 amino acids. Germline V gene sequence: CDR1 SQVTM, CDR2 ANQGSEA. V was clipped by 5 bases and J by 7 bases, with 11 bases between them. The CDR3 loop is CSVQGPGGYTF. The CDR3 coding sequence is TGCAGCGTTCAGGGCCCGGGTGGCTACACCTTC.